The clone carrying this T cell receptor (beta chain) came up once. The data originate from a study of blood T cell repertoires in COVID-19. Clones were read by immunoSEQ multiplex PCR, and TCRdb kept only the in-frame ones, dropping some. The table records about 99,000 clones, roughly 80% of them present only once. The sequenced material came from peripheral blood. This clonotype was sampled from a human donor in a cohort sampled during active COVID-19.

Here the CDR3 DNA reads TGCGCCAGCAGCTTGGGGAGGGACAGGGCAGAAAAACTGTTTTTT. Translating it yields CASSLGRDRAEKLFF. The gene calls are TRBV5-1 and TRBJ1-4; 9 nucleotides agree with TRBD1. This CDR3 has 15 amino acids. Germline V gene sequence: CDR1 SGHRS, CDR2 YFSETQ. V lost 0 bases, J lost 8 bases, and 5 bases stayed unmatched.